The following is a T cell receptor beta chain sequence with its context. The antigen remains undetermined. Original processing methods: Sequence data from immunoSEQ were junction-only and lacked quality scores; consequently, filtering differed. The repertoire was sequenced with immunoSEQ multiplex PCR; TCRdb's copy has only in-frame clones and lacks some. Clone size and V and J calls were adopted from that table, with D and trimming inferred from the DNA. The table lists roughly 500,000 clones, around 96% of them singletons, with around 0.067% in the top ten. The data were taken from a study of shared clonotypes between healthy human individuals. Study observations and caveats: Researchers sampled blood only, noting tissue repertoires likely differ. Generally, estimated richness proved larger in naive subsets than it did in memory subsets.

This CDR3 comprises 15 residues. Germline V gene data show CDR1 as MNHEY and CDR2 as SMNVEV (reference sequence). Losses at the gene ends were 6 bases for V and 2 bases for J; bases not matched to a gene: 7. CD4+ cell separation produced CD45RA+ naive and CD45RA-negative memory subsets. This TCR derives from a woman in her 30s in good health. The specimen was naive CD4+ T cells sorted from blood. Indicated subset: CD45RA+ positively selected. J is TRBJ1-2 and V is TRBV27, with 9 bases lining up with TRBD1. The DNA for the CDR3 is TGTGCCAGCAGCGTCGGACAGGGGCGGAACTATGGCTACACCTTC. Translation gives CASSVGQGRNYGYTF.